This T cell receptor (beta chain) appears in the sequencing data of a study of T cell repertoires in cytomegalovirus infection. Study-level information: The authors used CMV epitopes that were HLA-C-restricted (recently identified) and HLA-B-restricted (well studied).

Findings of the study overall: HLA-C-restricted TCR beta clonotypes specific for CMV led the ex vivo response.

CDR1 and CDR2 (germline): DFQATT, SNEGSKA (reference sequence). The CDR3 covers 18 residues. Trimming at V came to 3 bases and at J to 5 bases, leaving 12 bases not matched to a gene. TCRdb re-called the reads through MiXCR, storing one row per CDR3 protein. The repertoire consists of about 890,000 distinct CDR3 sequences, with around a third occurring once and the leading ten covering around an eighth. About this clonotype itself: Its antigen is not identified.

The TCR sequence derives from a human donor in good health (CMV status not recorded). Some clones in this sample may be carry-over from other donors' samples. The chain employs TRBV20-1 and TRBJ2-5, with 16 bases matching TRBD2. The starting material was cultured CD8+ T cells from PBMCs, obtained from culture after CMV antigen stimulation. DNA of the CDR3: TGCAGTGCTAGTAATGGTGGGACTAGCGGGGGGGCCGCTGAGACCCAGTACTTC. It encodes CSASNGGTSGGAAETQYF.